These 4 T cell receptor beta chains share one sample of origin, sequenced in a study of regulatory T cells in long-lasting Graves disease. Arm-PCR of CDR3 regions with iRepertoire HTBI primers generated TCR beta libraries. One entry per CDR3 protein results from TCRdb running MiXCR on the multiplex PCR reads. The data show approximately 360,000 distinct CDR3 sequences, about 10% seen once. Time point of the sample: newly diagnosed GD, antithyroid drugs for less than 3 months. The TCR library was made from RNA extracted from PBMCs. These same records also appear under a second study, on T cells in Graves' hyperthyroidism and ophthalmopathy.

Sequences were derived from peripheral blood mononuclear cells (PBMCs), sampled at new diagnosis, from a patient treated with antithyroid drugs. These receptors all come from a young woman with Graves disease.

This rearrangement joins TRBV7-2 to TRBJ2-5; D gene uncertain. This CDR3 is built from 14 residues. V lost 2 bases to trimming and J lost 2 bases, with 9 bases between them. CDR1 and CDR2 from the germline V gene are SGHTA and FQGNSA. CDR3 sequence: CASSLLLKQETQYF. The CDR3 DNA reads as TGTGCCAGCAGCTTATTGTTGAAACAAGAGACCCAGTACTTC.

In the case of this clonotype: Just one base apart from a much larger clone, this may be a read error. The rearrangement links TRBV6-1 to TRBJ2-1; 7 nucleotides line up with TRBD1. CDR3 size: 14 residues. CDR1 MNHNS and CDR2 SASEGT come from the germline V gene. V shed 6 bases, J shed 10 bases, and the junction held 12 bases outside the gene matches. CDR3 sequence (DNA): TGTGCCAGCAGCTGGAGACAGGGAACACGGGAGCAGTTCTTC. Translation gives CASSWRQGTREQFF.

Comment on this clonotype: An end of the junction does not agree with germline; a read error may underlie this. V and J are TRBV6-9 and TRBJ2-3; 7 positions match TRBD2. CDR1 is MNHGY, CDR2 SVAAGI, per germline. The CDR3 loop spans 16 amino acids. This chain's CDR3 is CASSYSSGTSTDTQYF. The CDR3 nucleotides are TGTGCCAGCAGCTATTCTAGCGGAACTAGCACAGATACGCAGTATTTT.

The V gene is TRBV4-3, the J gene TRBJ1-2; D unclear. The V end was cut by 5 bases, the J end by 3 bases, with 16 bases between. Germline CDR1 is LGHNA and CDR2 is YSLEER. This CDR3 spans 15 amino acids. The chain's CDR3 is CASSNTVRGDYGYTF. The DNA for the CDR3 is TGCGCCAGCAGCAACACTGTTCGAGGAGACTATGGCTACACCTTC.